The 31 T cell receptor beta chains listed next were all sequenced from one sample in a study of regulatory T cells in long-lasting Graves disease. To make TCR beta libraries, researchers used iRepertoire HTBI primers and Arm-PCR of CDR3 regions. In TCRdb, the multiplex PCR reads were re-called with MiXCR into one record per CDR3 protein. The data hold about 660,000 distinct CDR3 sequences, with roughly 30% observed a single time. Time point defined: persistent/refractory GD, antithyroid drugs over 5 years with positive TRAb. Preparation of the TCR library used RNA extracted from PBMCs. The source was peripheral blood mononuclear cells (PBMCs), collected when the disease was refractory, from a patient treated with antithyroid drugs. The source of these receptors is a female donor with Graves disease.

This clonotype was observed at least ten times. The chain has TRBV7-2 and TRBJ1-2; no reliable D call. CDR1 SGHTA and CDR2 FQGNSA come from the germline V gene. The V and J ends lost 1 base and 1 base respectively, with 7 bases between them. This CDR3 region has 14 residues. CDR3 amino acids: CASSLVTGNYGYTF. The CDR3 DNA reads TGTGCCAGCAGCTTAGTAACGGGTAACTATGGCTACACCTTC.

This chain connects TRBV6-1 to TRBJ1-5; D not resolved. V lost 0 bases, J lost 4 bases, and 13 bases lay in between. Germline V CDR1 and CDR2: MNHNS, SASEGT. This CDR3 has 16 residues. The CDR3 DNA sequence: TGTGCCAGCAGTGAAGCGAGGGCTTCTAAGAATCAGCCCCAGCATTTT. Translation: CASSEARASKNQPQHF.

This clonotype was observed a few times. The rearrangement links TRBV20-1 to TRBJ2-2; 7 nucleotides align to TRBD2. Germline V gives CDR1 DFQATT, CDR2 SNEGSKA (reference sequence). The CDR3 loop spans 14 amino acids. V was clipped by 5 bases and J by 1 base; unmatched bases: 4. CDR3 nucleotides: TGCAGTGCTCTAGCGGTCATGAACACCGGGGAGCTGTTTTTT. It specifies CSALAVMNTGELFF.

This chain links TRBV6-1 with TRBJ2-7; TRBD2 matches at 13 bases. There are 15 residues in the CDR3. Germline assignment: CDR1 MNHNS and CDR2 SASEGT. V was clipped by 6 bases and J by 7 bases; unmatched bases: 9. CDR3 DNA sequence: TGTGCCAGCAGATCCTCGGGACTAGCGGGAATGGAGCAGTACTTC. The encoded protein is CASRSSGLAGMEQYF.

The chain employs TRBV7-2 and TRBJ1-5, with D possibly being TRBD1 (5 bases). In germline, CDR1 is SGHTA, CDR2 FQGNSA. The CDR3 has 14 residues. Between the trimmed V and J ends, which lost 4 bases and 4 bases, there was a span of 11 bases. Here the CDR3 DNA reads TGTGCCAGCAGCTCTCGACAGACTAATCAGCCCCAGCATTTT. Translating gives CASSSRQTNQPQHF.

In its sample, this clonotype was seen once. This chain joins TRBV9 and TRBJ2-7; D might be TRBD2 (5 bases). Trimming shortened V by 0 bases and J by 3 bases, and 13 bases separated the two germline ends. CDR1 and CDR2 from the germline V gene are SGDLS and YYNGEE. This CDR3 is built from 15 residues. The CDR3 nucleotides read TGTGCCAGCAGCGTAGGGGCAGTCGGAGGCTACGAGCAGTACTTC. It specifies CASSVGAVGGYEQYF.

This clonotype turned up a few times. The V and J genes are TRBV29-1 and TRBJ2-7, with 9 bases lining up with TRBD1. The germline CDR1 and CDR2 sequences are SQVTM and ANQGSEA. CDR3 length: 11 residues. The V gene end was trimmed by 6 bases and the J gene end by 7 bases; junction bases not matched to a gene: 4. CDR3 region: CSVDGTGEQYF. DNA for the CDR3: TGCAGCGTCGACGGGACAGGGGAGCAGTACTTC.

This clonotype was observed a handful of times. J is TRBJ2-7 and V is TRBV27, with TRBD2 as a possible D gene (6 bases). This CDR3 contains 17 residues. The V gene lost 5 bases and the J gene lost 3 bases, with 23 bases spanning the gap. CDR1 and CDR2 from the germline V gene are MNHEY and SMNVEV (reference sequence). The CDR3 nucleotides read TGTGCCAGCAGTCCCGCCCCCTCGGGGGTGATGTACTACGAGCAGTACTTC. It yields the protein CASSPAPSGVMYYEQYF.

Only a few counts were recorded for this clonotype. The chain is built from TRBV30 and TRBJ1-4; no clear D gene. Germline loops: CDR1 GTSNPN, CDR2 SVGIG (reference sequence). There are 16 residues in the CDR3. V was clipped by 0 bases and J by 0 bases, with 11 bases between them. The CDR3 region has the DNA TGTGCCTGGAGTGTAGCTTACTCTGCAACTAATGAAAAACTGTTTTTT. Translating it yields CAWSVAYSATNEKLFF.

This chain joins TRBV13 and TRBJ1-1; D is uncertain. This CDR3 comprises 13 residues. V was clipped by 4 bases and J by 6 bases, with 12 bases between them. The V gene's germline CDR1 is PRHDT and CDR2 FYEKMQ (reference sequence). CDR3 sequence reads: CASSSIMGSEAFF. The CDR3 nucleotides are TGTGCCAGCAGCTCAATCATGGGTTCTGAAGCTTTCTTT.

This clonotype was seen a handful of times. This rearrangement joins TRBV6-1 to TRBJ1-5; weak D call: TRBD1 (6 bases). V was shortened by 7 bases and J by 6 bases, with 13 bases between the two germline ends. Germline V gene data show CDR1 as MNHNS and CDR2 as SASEGT. The CDR3 is 13 amino acids. This CDR3 reads CASNDRTSQPQHF. Written as DNA, the CDR3 is TGTGCCAGCAATGACAGGACTAGTCAGCCCCAGCATTTT.

The CDR3 region is CASSKTGAGDYGYTF. The CDR3 DNA sequence: TGTGCCAGCAGTAAGACAGGCGCGGGGGACTATGGCTACACCTTC. The gene calls are TRBV12-3 or TRBV12-4 and TRBJ1-2; a possible D gene is TRBD1 (6 bases). The CDR3 loop spans 15 amino acids. V lost 5 bases, J lost 3 bases, and 16 bases lay in between.

In its sample, this clonotype was seen a few times. The rearrangement uses TRBV6-5 and TRBJ2-4, with TRBD1 as a possible D gene (6 bases). Germline V gene lookup returns CDR1 MNHEY and CDR2 SVGAGI. The CDR3 sequence is 16 residues long. V lost 0 bases, J lost 0 bases, and 9 bases lay in between. In nucleotides, the CDR3 is TGTGCCAGCAGTTACTCGACAGGACTAGCCAAAAACATTCAGTACTTC. Translation: CASSYSTGLAKNIQYF.

The chain joins TRBV7-9 to TRBJ1-1; D is perhaps TRBD1 (5 bases). Germline CDR1 and CDR2: SEHNR and FQNEAQ (reference sequence). V lost 1 base, J lost 4 bases, and 16 bases lay in between. This CDR3 spans 16 amino acids. CDR3 DNA: TGTGCCAGCAGCTTAGGGGTTGGCAGTGGGACCACTGAAGCTTTCTTT. Its protein is CASSLGVGSGTTEAFF.

This clonotype came up many times. The CDR3 sequence is CASSAKTGGDGYTF. In DNA, the CDR3 is TGTGCCAGCAGCGCTAAGACAGGGGGCGACGGCTACACCTTC. The chain is built from TRBV3-1 and TRBJ1-2, with 10 bases that match TRBD1. V shed 5 bases and J 8 bases; nucleotides not matched to a gene: 8. Germline CDR1 reads LGHDT; CDR2 reads YNNKEL (reference sequence). The CDR3 loop spans 14 amino acids.

This clonotype was observed a handful of times. The V call is TRBV7-3, the J call TRBJ1-6; 7 nucleotides agree with TRBD1. In germline, CDR1 is SGHTA, CDR2 FQGTGA. V shed 1 base and J 8 bases; nucleotides not matched to a gene: 5. The CDR3 has 15 residues. The CDR3 spells CASSLRTGFDSPLHF. The CDR3 coding sequence is TGTGCCAGCAGCTTAAGGACAGGCTTTGATTCACCCCTCCACTTT. Filled out from reference TRBV7-3 and TRBJ1-6, the complete variable domain reads GAGVSQTPSNKVTEKGKYVELRCDPISGHTALYWYRQSLGQGPEFLIYFQGTGAADDSGLPNDRFFAVRPEGSVSTLKIQRTERGDSAVYLCASSLRTGFDSPLHFGNGTRLTVT.

This chain connects TRBV28 to TRBJ1-5; possible D gene TRBD1, 5 bases. From germline, CDR1 is MDHEN and CDR2 SYDVKM. There are 15 residues in the CDR3. V was shortened by 6 bases and J by 6 bases, with 18 bases between the two germline ends. The CDR3 DNA is TGTGCCAGCAGCCCAACCGTGGGGGTCTTTCAGCCCCAGCATTTT. Translated, it gives CASSPTVGVFQPQHF. Supplemented by reference TRBV28 and TRBJ1-5, the full variable domain reads DVKVTQSSRYLVKRTGEKVFLECVQDMDHENMFWYRQDPGLGLRLIYFSYDVKMKEKGDIPEGYSVSREKKERFSLILESASTNQTSMYLCASSPTVGVFQPQHFGDGTRLSIL.

The V and J genes are TRBV9 and TRBJ2-5; TRBD1 might be the D (5 bases). Germline values: CDR1 SGDLS, CDR2 YYNGEE. There are 14 residues in the CDR3. V was shortened by 1 base and J by 4 bases, with 11 bases between the two germline ends. The CDR3 DNA follows: TGTGCCAGCAGCGTAACTGACAGTTTAGAGACCCAGTACTTC. Translating it yields CASSVTDSLETQYF.

J is TRBJ1-2 and V is TRBV9; perhaps TRBD1 as D (5 bases). Deletions cut 1 base from V and 4 bases from J, with 11 bases between. The CDR3 is 14 residues long. CDR1 and CDR2 (germline): SGDLS, YYNGEE. The chain's CDR3 is CASSVSPDSYGYTF. The CDR3 DNA follows: TGTGCCAGCAGCGTATCCCCCGACAGCTATGGCTACACCTTC.

This chain joins TRBV13 and TRBJ1-4; 10 positions agree with TRBD1. The CDR3 length is 16 residues. With V trimmed by 5 bases and J by 4 bases, 7 bases remained unmatched. CDR1 PRHDT and CDR2 FYEKMQ come from the germline V gene (reference sequence). CDR3 residues: CASSRGQGLGNEKLFF. The DNA for the CDR3 is TGTGCCAGCAGCCGGGGACAGGGGCTCGGTAATGAAAAACTGTTTTTT.

This clonotype has a count of ten or more. This sequence joins TRBV19 and TRBJ2-2; D remains ambiguous. The CDR3 is 15 amino acids. Germline lookup yields CDR1 LNHDA and CDR2 SQIVND (reference sequence). V was clipped by 4 bases and J by 4 bases, with 13 bases between them. The CDR3 is CASSSIKGRTGELFF. The CDR3 coding sequence is TGTGCCAGTAGTAGCATCAAGGGTCGCACCGGGGAGCTGTTTTTT.

The chain carries TRBV6-1 and TRBJ1-6; 8 bases are shared with TRBD1. V gave up 6 bases and J gave up 5 bases; unmatched junction bases: 6. Germline V gene sequence: CDR1 MNHNS, CDR2 SASEGT. This CDR3 comprises 15 residues. CDR3 residues: CASRRPGQDNSPLHF. CDR3 sequence (DNA): TGTGCCAGCAGGCGTCCGGGACAGGATAATTCACCCCTCCACTTT.

This clonotype was picked up a small number of times. CDR3 amino acids: CASSPLNGSGRVKGTGELFF. The CDR3 DNA follows: TGTGCCAGCAGCCCCCTTAATGGTAGCGGGAGGGTTAAGGGCACCGGGGAGCTGTTTTTT. The V and J genes are TRBV7-3 and TRBJ2-2, with 11 nucleotides matching TRBD2. The CDR3 has 20 amino acids. V shed 5 bases and J 4 bases; nucleotides not matched to a gene: 18. The germline gives CDR1 SGHTA, CDR2 FQGTGA.

V gene TRBV20-1 combines with J gene TRBJ2-7; tentative D call: TRBD1 (6 bases). The germline CDR1 and CDR2 sequences are DFQATT and SNEGSKA (reference sequence). Between the trimmed V and J ends, which lost 4 bases and 4 bases, there was a span of 17 bases. The CDR3 has 14 residues. The CDR3 loop is CSATLRGKGYEQYF. DNA of the CDR3: TGCAGTGCTACGCTTAGGGGGAAGGGGTACGAGCAGTACTTC.

V and J are TRBV20-1 and TRBJ2-7, with 9 positions matching TRBD2. Trimming took 0 bases from V and 7 from J; bases not matched to a gene: 7. Germline CDR1 reads DFQATT; CDR2 reads SNEGSKA (reference sequence). The CDR3 consists of 14 residues. CDR3 in amino acids: CSAREWGLAGEQYF. The CDR3 bases are TGCAGTGCTAGAGAATGGGGACTAGCCGGAGAGCAGTACTTC.

J is TRBJ2-4 and V is TRBV20-1; TRBD1 might be the D (6 bases). Trimming removed 0 bases at V and 1 base at J, with 10 bases between. Germline V gene lookup returns CDR1 DFQATT and CDR2 SNEGSKA (reference sequence). The CDR3 runs 15 residues. The CDR3 here is CSAREQGSAKNIQYF. The DNA for the CDR3 is TGCAGTGCTAGAGAGCAGGGGTCGGCCAAAAACATTCAGTACTTC.

This clonotype was observed a few times. The chain employs TRBV28 and TRBJ1-1; D may be TRBD1 (6 bases). The CDR3 has 14 amino acids. Trimming removed 6 bases at V and 1 base at J, with 12 bases between. The germline V gene encodes CDR1 MDHEN and CDR2 SYDVKM. CDR3 coding DNA: TGTGCCAGCAGGGTTCCGGGACAGAACACTGAAGCTTTCTTT. The encoded protein is CASRVPGQNTEAFF.

The chain recombines TRBV2 with TRBJ1-1; D gene unclear. V was shortened by 0 bases and J by 0 bases, with 8 bases between the two germline ends. The CDR3 consists of 15 residues. Germline V gene data show CDR1 as SNHLY and CDR2 as FYNNEI. CDR3 loop: CASSEALLLNTEAFF. The DNA of the CDR3 is TGTGCCAGCAGTGAAGCGCTTCTGTTGAACACTGAAGCTTTCTTT.

The CDR3 nucleotides are TGTGCCAGCAGTGAAGCGCGGGGCTACGAGCAGTACTTC. Translation gives CASSEARGYEQYF. The J gene is TRBJ2-7, the V gene TRBV6-1, with a possible D match to TRBD2 (6 bases). The CDR3 length is 13 residues. V was cut by 0 bases and J by 3 bases, with 6 bases left in between. The V gene's germline CDR1 is MNHNS and CDR2 SASEGT.

As regards this clonotype: The CDR3 end shows no conserved phenylalanine or tryptophan, and so a read error is likely. The limits of the CDR3 on the DNA are not certain, so only TCRdb's listed CDR3 is given. This chain joins TRBV4-1 and TRBJ1-5; the listed D gene, TRBD1, was not tested against the DNA. Germline values: CDR1 MGHRA, CDR2 YSYEKL. The CDR3 comprises 10 residues, both ends counted. CDR3 sequence reads: CASSSGQGGI.

The chain carries TRBV2 and TRBJ2-2; no clear D gene. This CDR3 has 13 amino acids. CDR1 SNHLY and CDR2 FYNNEI come from the germline V gene. V was trimmed by 11 bases and J by 5 bases, leaving 15 bases between them. For the CDR3, the DNA is TGTGCCTGCTGGCGCCCGTGGACCGGGGAGCTGTTTTTT. Encoded protein: CACWRPWTGELFF.